This T cell receptor beta chain was sequenced in a study of blood T cell repertoires in COVID-19. Study in general: The United States, Italy and Spain provided the acute and convalescent COVID-19 samples. Sample material is recorded as cDNA or gDNA derived from T cells, B-cell-depleted T cells, or PBMCs.

This CDR3 contains 14 residues. CDR1 is SEHNR and CDR2 is FQNEAQ in the germline V gene (reference sequence). With 4 bases removed from V and 4 bases from J, the gap between germline ends came to 11 bases. In the original processing: Researchers report that nucleated cell counts were estimated from reference gene primer amplification. The repertoire was sequenced with immunoSEQ multiplex PCR; TCRdb's copy has only in-frame clones and lacks some. That table furnishes V, J and clone size, whereas the DNA furnished D and trimming. The repertoire holds about 320,000 clones, with around four fifths as singletons.

This chain joins TRBV7-9 and TRBJ1-3; perhaps TRBD1 as D (5 bases). The sequence came from a woman in her forties or fifties with acute or convalescent COVID-19. The sample consisted of peripheral blood. The CDR3 reads CASSSPGQGNTIYF. The CDR3 nucleotides read TGTGCCAGCAGCTCCCCAGGGCAAGGAAACACCATATATTTT.